This is a list of T cell receptor beta chains from one sample in a study of blood T cell repertoires in COVID-19. Assay used: immunoSEQ multiplex PCR; TCRdb lists only in-frame clones, some missing. The sample has about 300,000 clones; more than 75% are singletons. Input material: peripheral blood. The receptors originated from a man aged 70-80 years with acute or convalescent COVID-19. Both conserved end residues are trimmed from each CDR3. The order of the fields is V gene, J gene, CDR3 length, clone size, CDR3 protein. A row's size may be missing; if present it is once, few, many or a size class.

V: TRBV11-2; J: TRBJ1-1; length: 15; size: NA; CDR3: ASSLLGSGRMNTEAF
V: TRBV5-1; J: TRBJ1-2; length: 12; size: NA; CDR3: ASRPGGSNYGYT
V: TRBV7-2; J: TRBJ1-4; length: 13; size: once; CDR3: ASSLAQGLNEKLF
V: TRBV4-3; J: TRBJ2-3; length: 13; size: NA; CDR3: ASSPRPSHTDTQY
V: TRBV3-1/TRBV3-2; J: TRBJ2-7; length: 13; size: NA; CDR3: ASSQTDRLSYEQY
V: TRBV28; J: TRBJ1-2; length: 12; size: NA; CDR3: ASSLNSLLSRYT
V: TRBV30; J: TRBJ2-2; length: 13; size: NA; CDR3: AWSVWAGETGELF
V: TRBV3-1/TRBV3-2; J: TRBJ2-7; length: 12; size: NA; CDR3: ASRRTGGPHEQY
V: TRBV7-9; J: TRBJ2-7; length: 11; size: few; CDR3: ASSSGGFYEQY
V: TRBV4-2; J: TRBJ2-3; length: 14; size: NA; CDR3: ASSQEGRGVPDTQY
V: TRBV6-5; J: TRBJ1-2; length: 9; size: NA; CDR3: ASRQNSGYT
V: TRBV6-1; J: TRBJ2-3; length: 12; size: NA; CDR3: ASRGSGASHTQY
V: TRBV19; J: TRBJ1-3; length: 13; size: NA; CDR3: ASSIVAGPGNTIY
V: TRBV19; J: TRBJ1-3; length: 13; size: NA; CDR3: ASRLDRSSGNTIY
V: TRBV20-1; J: TRBJ2-1; length: 9; size: NA; CDR3: SAGSHNEQF
V: TRBV4-2; J: TRBJ1-1; length: 15; size: NA; CDR3: ASSPTGQGHGGTEAF
V: TRBV7-9; J: TRBJ2-5; length: 12; size: NA; CDR3: ASSLASGTETQY
V: TRBV20-1; J: TRBJ1-5; length: 12; size: NA; CDR3: SASRGQGDQPQH
V: TRBV27; J: TRBJ2-7; length: 11; size: NA; CDR3: ASSPNGAYEQY
V: TRBV5-4; J: TRBJ1-2; length: 14; size: NA; CDR3: ASSPKPGQTFYGYT
V: TRBV5-6; J: TRBJ2-7; length: 13; size: NA; CDR3: ASSLDLAGFYEQY
V: TRBV28; J: TRBJ2-3; length: 14; size: NA; CDR3: ASSTRDRVVRDTQY
V: TRBV21-1; J: TRBJ2-5; length: 16; size: NA; CDR3: ASTERAGTPSFQETQY
V: TRBV30; J: TRBJ2-2; length: 13; size: once; CDR3: AWRGRGSSTGELF
V: TRBV29-1; J: TRBJ1-2; length: 10; size: NA; CDR3: SAGQGTYGYT
V: TRBV29-1; J: TRBJ2-5; length: 11; size: NA; CDR3: SVYSPRSETQY
V: TRBV6-6; J: TRBJ1-1; length: 8; size: many; CDR3: AGGNTEAF
V: TRBV5-4; J: TRBJ1-2; length: 12; size: NA; CDR3: ASSRDRELYGYT
V: TRBV3-1/TRBV3-2; J: TRBJ2-1; length: 12; size: NA; CDR3: ASTPIAGNNEQF
V: TRBV7-9; J: TRBJ1-5; length: 11; size: NA; CDR3: ASSPGGNQPQH
V: TRBV7-2; J: TRBJ2-3; length: 12; size: NA; CDR3: ASSLGGGKDTQY
V: TRBV5-6; J: TRBJ1-2; length: 12; size: NA; CDR3: ASSLGGIGDGYT
V: TRBV10-1; J: TRBJ2-3; length: 13; size: NA; CDR3: ASSGKGERTDTQY
V: TRBV18; J: TRBJ1-1; length: 12; size: NA; CDR3: ASSPQGANTEAF
V: TRBV18; J: TRBJ2-2; length: 18; size: NA; CDR3: ASSPNRDRGQYANTGELF
V: TRBV6-5; J: TRBJ2-7; length: 11; size: few; CDR3: ASRWGQTYEQY
V: TRBV30; J: TRBJ1-6; length: 12; size: NA; CDR3: AWSWGRTNSPLH
V: TRBV30; J: TRBJ1-1; length: 11; size: NA; CDR3: AWSLPLGTEAF
V: TRBV10-1; J: TRBJ1-1; length: 11; size: NA; CDR3: ASRQDRNTEAF
V: TRBV6-6; J: TRBJ2-7; length: 11; size: NA; CDR3: ASSFSRVGEQY
V: TRBV5-1; J: TRBJ2-1; length: 12; size: NA; CDR3: ASSSDTSYNEQF
V: TRBV28; J: TRBJ1-4; length: 13; size: NA; CDR3: ASTTPTGERVKLF
V: TRBV5-1; J: TRBJ2-7; length: 13; size: NA; CDR3: ASSLNRGRLYEQY
V: TRBV5-5; J: TRBJ2-3; length: 15; size: NA; CDR3: ASRSSPSGRSGDTQY
V: TRBV27; J: TRBJ2-7; length: 13; size: NA; CDR3: ASRPRDRGLNEQY
V: TRBV7-7; J: TRBJ2-7; length: 11; size: NA; CDR3: ASSLTGGYEQY
V: TRBV7-3; J: TRBJ2-3; length: 10; size: NA; CDR3: ASSLTGDTQY
V: TRBV3-1/TRBV3-2; J: TRBJ1-1; length: 12; size: once; CDR3: ASSQRDRESEAF
V: TRBV7-2; J: TRBJ1-6; length: 12; size: NA; CDR3: ASSPMSYNSPLH
V: TRBV5-1; J: TRBJ1-5; length: 13; size: NA; CDR3: ASSLGGTREQPQH
V: TRBV9; J: TRBJ2-5; length: 12; size: NA; CDR3: ASSALSGGETQY
V: TRBV4-3; J: TRBJ2-7; length: 14; size: NA; CDR3: ASSQEAERGRYEQY